Listed here is a single T cell receptor beta chain. Its antigen is unidentified. Original methodology: Samples had a median of about 96,000 TCRs, ranging roughly 20,000 to 690,600. Each CDR3 protein gets one entry after TCRdb re-called the RACE reads with MiXCR. These V and J calls rely on TCRdb rather than the paper's analysis. The table has approximately 80,000 distinct CDR3 sequences, around a tenth seen once. This sample is drawn from a study of human T cells and chemical hapten exposure. General study findings and limits: PT1 expanded TCR counts and patch test score correlated positively. Following DPC sensitization, TCRs present above 1 in 1000 frequency showed no change.

Time point: patch test 1, 2 weeks after DPC sensitization. Treatment in this sample: therapeutic diphenylcyclopropenone sensitization with weekly scalp DPC. The clonotype originates from a woman aged 45 to 65 with alopecia areata. Some clones in this sample may be carry-over from other donors' samples. The input for sequencing was whole blood, taken in connection with sensitization to the hapten diphenylcyclopropenone (DPC).

CDR3 nucleotide sequence: TGTGCCAGCTCACCTTTCAGGCACTACGAGCAGTACTTC. This encodes CASSPFRHYEQYF. The rearrangement joins TRBV18 to TRBJ2-7; D not resolved. Trimming shortened V by 3 bases and J by 3 bases, and 9 bases separated the two germline ends. Germline V gene data show CDR1 as KGHSH and CDR2 as LQKENI. The CDR3 totals 13 residues.